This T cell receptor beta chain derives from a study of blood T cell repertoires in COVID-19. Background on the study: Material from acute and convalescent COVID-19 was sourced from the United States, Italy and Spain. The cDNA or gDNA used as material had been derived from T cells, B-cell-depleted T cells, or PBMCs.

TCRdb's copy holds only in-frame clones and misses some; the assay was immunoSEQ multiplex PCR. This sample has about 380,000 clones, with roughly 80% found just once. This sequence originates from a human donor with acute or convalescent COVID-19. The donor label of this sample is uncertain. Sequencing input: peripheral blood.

CDR3 nucleotides: TGTGCCACCAGTGGGCGAGGACAGGGCCTTCATGCCGGGGAGCTGTTTTTT. Residues: CATSGRGQGLHAGELFF. The V call is TRBV24-1, the J call TRBJ2-2, with 8 bases identical to TRBD1. Losses at the gene ends were 5 bases for V and 6 bases for J; bases not matched to a gene: 13. In germline, CDR1 is KGHDR, CDR2 SFDVKD. This CDR3 has 17 amino acids.